The sequence of this T cell receptor (beta chain) was determined in a study of cytomegalovirus exposure and HLA in healthy donors. General study findings and limits: The study recorded 160 or so TCR beta chains that were cytomegalovirus-associated.

Details on this clone: Its antigen is currently unknown.

Trimming shortened V by 1 base and J by 4 bases, and 11 bases separated the two germline ends. The germline V gene has CDR1 SGHRS and CDR2 YFSETQ. This CDR3 has 14 amino acids. Using immunoSEQ multiplex PCR, the repertoire was profiled, and TCRdb retains in-frame clones only, with some absent. The sample has roughly 240,000 clones, 85% to 90% seen once. The chain combines TRBV5-1 with TRBJ2-5; D gene uncertain. Sequenced material: PBMCs. This clonotype originated in a man younger than 35 in good health and CMV-seronegative. CDR3 DNA sequence: TGCGCCAGCAGCTTGCGGCCCCTAGGAGAGACCCAGTACTTC. Protein sequence: CASSLRPLGETQYF.